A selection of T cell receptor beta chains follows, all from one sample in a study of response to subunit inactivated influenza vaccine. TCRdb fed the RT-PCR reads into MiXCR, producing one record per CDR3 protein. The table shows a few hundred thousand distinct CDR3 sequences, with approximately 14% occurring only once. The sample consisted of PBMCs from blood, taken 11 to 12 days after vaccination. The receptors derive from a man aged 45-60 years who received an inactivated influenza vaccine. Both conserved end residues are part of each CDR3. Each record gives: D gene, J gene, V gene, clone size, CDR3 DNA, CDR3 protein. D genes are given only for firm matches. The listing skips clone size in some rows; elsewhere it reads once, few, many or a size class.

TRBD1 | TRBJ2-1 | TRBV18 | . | TGTGCCAGCTCACCACAGGACAGGGGTGAGCAGTTCTTC | CASSPQDRGEQFF
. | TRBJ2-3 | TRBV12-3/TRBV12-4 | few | TGTGCCAGCAGTCCTCTAACGGTTCGCACAGATACGCAGTATTTT | CASSPLTVRTDTQYF
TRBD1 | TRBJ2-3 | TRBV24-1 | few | TGTGCCACCAGTGATTTGCAAGAGGCAGGGGGCAAAGATACGCAGTATTTT | CATSDLQEAGGKDTQYF
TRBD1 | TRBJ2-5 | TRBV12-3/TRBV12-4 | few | TGTGCCAGCAGCCCGGACAGGATCCAAGAGACCCAGTACTTC | CASSPDRIQETQYF
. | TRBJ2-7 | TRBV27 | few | TGTGCCAGCAGTTTATCCCCGGCAGGGGGGACCTACGAGCAGTACTTC | CASSLSPAGGTYEQYF
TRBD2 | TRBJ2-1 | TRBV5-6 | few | TGTGCCAGCAGCTTTCGAGCGGGGACCTACAATGAGCAGTTCTTC | CASSFRAGTYNEQFF
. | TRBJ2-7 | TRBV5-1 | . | TGCGCCAGCAGCTTTATGGACAGCTCCTACGAGCAGTACTTC | CASSFMDSSYEQYF
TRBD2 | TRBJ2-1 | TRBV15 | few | TGTGCCACCAGCAGAGAGCTAGCGGGAGTTGATGAGCAGTTCTTC | CATSRELAGVDEQFF
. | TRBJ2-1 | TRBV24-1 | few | TGTGCCACCAGTGATTTGCGGACAAGTGAGGGCTACAATGAGCAGTTCTTC | CATSDLRTSEGYNEQFF
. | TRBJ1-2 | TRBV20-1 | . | TGCAGTGCAACAAACCGGGACCCACGGAATGGCTACACCTTC | CSATNRDPRNGYTF
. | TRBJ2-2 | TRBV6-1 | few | TGTGCCAGCAGTGGGAAAAACAGGGCGAACACCGGGGAGCTGTTTTTT | CASSGKNRANTGELFF
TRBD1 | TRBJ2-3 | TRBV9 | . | TGTGCCAGCAGCGTAGGGACAGGGGTCGCAGATACGCAGTATTTT | CASSVGTGVADTQYF
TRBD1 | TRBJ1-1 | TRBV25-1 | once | TGTGCCAGCAGTCCCCCAGGGGGTCTGGAAGCTTTCTTT | CASSPPGGLEAFF
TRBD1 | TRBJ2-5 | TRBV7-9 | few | TGTGCCAGCAGACTGACAGGGGGCGATGAGACCCAGTACTTC | CASRLTGGDETQYF
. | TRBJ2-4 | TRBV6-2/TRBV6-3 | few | TGTGCCAGCAGTTACTCGAACCGAGCCAAAAACATTCAGTACTTC | CASSYSNRAKNIQYF
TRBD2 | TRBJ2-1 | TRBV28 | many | TGTGCCAGCAAGCTAGCGGGAGGTAATGAGCAGTTCTTC | CASKLAGGNEQFF
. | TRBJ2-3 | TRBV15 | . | TGTGCCACCAGCAGGGGGGGCCTAACAGGGATAGGAACGCAGTATTTT | CATSRGGLTGIGTQYF
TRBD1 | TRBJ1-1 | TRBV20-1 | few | TGCAGTGCTCTCGACAGGGTGAACACTGAAGCTTTCTTT | CSALDRVNTEAFF
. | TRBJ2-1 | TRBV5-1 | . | TGCGCCAGCAGCTTTGGCGGAGAGTACAATGAGCAGTTCTTC | CASSFGGEYNEQFF
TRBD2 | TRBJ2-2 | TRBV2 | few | TGTGCCAGCACTCTATCCGGGACTAGTTTTAGCACCGGGGAGCTGTTTTTT | CASTLSGTSFSTGELFF
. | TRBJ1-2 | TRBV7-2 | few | TGTGCCAGCAGCCAAGGAACCGGGAGTAACTATGGCTACACCTTC | CASSQGTGSNYGYTF
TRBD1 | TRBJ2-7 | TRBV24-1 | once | TGTGCCACGCATTCGGGACAGAGCTACGAGCAGTACTTC | CATHSGQSYEQYF
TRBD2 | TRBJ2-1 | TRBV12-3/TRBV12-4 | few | TGTGCCAGCAGTGATTACACTAGCGGGGGGGCCGCTGAGCAGTTCTTC | CASSDYTSGGAAEQFF
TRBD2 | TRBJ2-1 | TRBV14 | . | TGTGCCAGCAGCCAAGATTCCGGGGGGACCCAGTTCTTC | CASSQDSGGTQFF
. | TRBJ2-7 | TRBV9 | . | TGTGCCAGCAGCCCTGGACAGCTTTCCTACGAGCAGTACTTC | CASSPGQLSYEQYF
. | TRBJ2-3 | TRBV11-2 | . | TGTGCCAGCAGCACGACGGAAGATACGCAGTATTTT | CASSTTEDTQYF
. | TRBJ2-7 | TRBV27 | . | TGTGCCACCCTAGACAGCTACTCCTACGAGCAGTACTTC | CATLDSYSYEQYF
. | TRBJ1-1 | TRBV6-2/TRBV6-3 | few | TGTGCCAGCAGTTACTCGTTGTTGAGTCCTGAAGCTTTCTTT | CASSYSLLSPEAFF
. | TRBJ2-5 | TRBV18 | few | TGTGCCAGCTCACCACGTAGTCAGAACCGGGAGACCCAGTACTTC | CASSPRSQNRETQYF
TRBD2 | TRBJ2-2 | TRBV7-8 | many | TGTGCCAGCAGCGCGGGACTAGCTGCGACCGGGGAGCTGTTTTTT | CASSAGLAATGELFF
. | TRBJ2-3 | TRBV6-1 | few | TGTGCCAGCAGCCCCCGGGGAAATCCTCGCACAGATACGCAGTATTTT | CASSPRGNPRTDTQYF
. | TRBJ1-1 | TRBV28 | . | TGTGCCAGCAGTTTACGGGGTGTGAACACTGAAGCTTTCTTT | CASSLRGVNTEAFF
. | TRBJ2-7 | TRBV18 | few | TGTGCCAGCTCACCACAGTCCTACGAGCAGTACTTC | CASSPQSYEQYF
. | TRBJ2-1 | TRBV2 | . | TGTGCCAGCAGTGAGAGGTGGTCGTCCTACAATGAGCAGTTCTTC | CASSERWSSYNEQFF
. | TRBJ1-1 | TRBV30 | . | TGTGCCTGGACCTTTGCGGAGATCATGAACACTGAAGCTTTCTTT | CAWTFAEIMNTEAFF
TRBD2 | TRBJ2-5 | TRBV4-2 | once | TGTGCCAGCAGCCAAGATGGTGTCGCGGGGGGGCCGCGTCAAGAGACCCAGTACTTC | CASSQDGVAGGPRQETQYF
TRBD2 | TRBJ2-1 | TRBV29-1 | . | TGCAGCGTTGTCCTAGCGGGAGCCTATGAGCAGTTCTTC | CSVVLAGAYEQFF
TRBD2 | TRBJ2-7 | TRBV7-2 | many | TGTGCCAGCAGTAGGACTAGCCTCTCCTACGAGCAGTACTTC | CASSRTSLSYEQYF
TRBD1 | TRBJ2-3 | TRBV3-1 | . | TGTGCCAGCAGCCACTACGGACAGGGCACAGATACGCAGTATTTT | CASSHYGQGTDTQYF
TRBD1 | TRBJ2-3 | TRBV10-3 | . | TGTGCCATCAGTGAGTCGGCAGGGGGTATGCCAGATACGCAGTATTTT | CAISESAGGMPDTQYF
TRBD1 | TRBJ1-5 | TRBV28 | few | TGTGCCAGCTTACAGGGGATTCGCAATCAGCCCCAGCATTTT | CASLQGIRNQPQHF
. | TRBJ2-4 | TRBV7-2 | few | TGTGCCAGCAGCCAGGGGCGGGTTCAGTACTTC | CASSQGRVQYF
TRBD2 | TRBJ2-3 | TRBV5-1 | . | TGCGCCAGCAGTGCACTAGCGGGAGGGGCAGATACGCAGTATTTT | CASSALAGGADTQYF
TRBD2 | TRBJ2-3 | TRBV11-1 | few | TGTGCCAGCAGCCGAGTCCCGGGACTAGCGGGAGGGATCACAGATACGCAGTATTTT | CASSRVPGLAGGITDTQYF
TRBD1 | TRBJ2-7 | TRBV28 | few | TGTGCCAGCAGTTGGGCGGACATAACCAGGGGGCAGAACGAGCAGTACTTC | CASSWADITRGQNEQYF
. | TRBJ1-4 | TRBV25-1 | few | TGTGCGATGAAGGAGGTCAGCACTAATGAAAAACTGTTTTTT | CAMKEVSTNEKLFF
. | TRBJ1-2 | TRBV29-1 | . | TGCAGCGTTGAATTAGGTCAGAGCTATGGCTACACCTTC | CSVELGQSYGYTF
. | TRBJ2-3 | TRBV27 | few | TGTGCCAGCAGTTCGTATAGCACAGATACGCAGTATTTT | CASSSYSTDTQYF
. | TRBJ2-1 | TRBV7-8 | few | TGTGCCAGCAGCCCCAGGCGGACTATCGGTTCGAATGAGCAGTTCTTC | CASSPRRTIGSNEQFF
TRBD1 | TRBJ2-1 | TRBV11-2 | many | TGTGCCAGCAGCCCGGGACAGTACAATGAGCAGTTCTTC | CASSPGQYNEQFF
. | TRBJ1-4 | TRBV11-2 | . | TGTGCCAGCAGCTTAGATCGTATCCGTACAACTAATGAAAAACTGTTTTTT | CASSLDRIRTTNEKLFF
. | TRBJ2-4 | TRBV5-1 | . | TGCGCCAGCAGCTTGGACTCCTTCACGGACATTCAGTACTTC | CASSLDSFTDIQYF
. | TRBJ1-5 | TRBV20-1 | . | TGCAGTGCTAGAGAAGTAGGACGCAATCAGCCCCAGCATTTT | CSAREVGRNQPQHF
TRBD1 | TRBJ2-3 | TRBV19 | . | TGTGCCAGTCAAGACAGGGGACACACAGATACGCAGTATTTT | CASQDRGHTDTQYF
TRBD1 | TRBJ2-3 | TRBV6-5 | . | TGTGCCAGCAGTTACCCGGACAGGTCCTCGAATACGCAGTATTTT | CASSYPDRSSNTQYF
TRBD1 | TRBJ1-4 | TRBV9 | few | TGTGCCAGCAGCGCATCCGGGACAGCTGACGAAAAACTGTTTTTT | CASSASGTADEKLFF
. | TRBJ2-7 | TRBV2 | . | TGTGCCAGCAGTGAAGCGGCCGGCACCTACGAGCAGTACTTC | CASSEAAGTYEQYF
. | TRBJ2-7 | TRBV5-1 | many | TGTGCCAGCAGTTTGAAGGGTTACGAGCAGTACTTC | CASSLKGYEQYF
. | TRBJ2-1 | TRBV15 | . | TGTGCCACCAGCAAGAGGCAGGCCGAACACAATGAGCAGTTCTTC | CATSKRQAEHNEQFF